Sequencing of this T cell receptor (beta chain) was carried out in a study of blood T cell repertoires in COVID-19. Study overall: Italy, Spain and the United States were the sources of the convalescent and acute COVID-19 samples. PBMCs, B-cell-depleted T cells, or T cells were the source of the cDNA or gDNA that made up the material.

CDR1 and CDR2 from the germline V gene are LGHNA and YSLEER. The CDR3 is 17 residues long. Trimming at V came to 1 base and at J to 1 base, leaving 6 bases not matched to a gene. Authors' processing steps: Nucleated cell counts were estimated from reference gene primer amplification. Some clones are missing from TCRdb's copy, which holds only in-frame ones; the method was immunoSEQ multiplex PCR. That table supplies the V and J calls and clone size; D and trimming were determined from the DNA. The data contain 85,000 to 90,000 clones, around 75% of them singletons. This chain connects TRBV4-3 to TRBJ1-3, with TRBD1 matching over 8 bases. The sample consisted of peripheral blood. The receptor comes from a woman older than 75 with active or convalescent COVID-19. The CDR3 here is CASSQGTGFSSGNTIYF. CDR3 sequence (DNA): TGCGCCAGCAGCCAAGGGACAGGGTTTAGTTCTGGAAACACCATATATTTT.